The next 14 T cell receptor beta chains were all read from a single sample in a study of cytomegalovirus exposure and HLA in healthy donors. PCR was performed using 60 Vbeta and 13 Jbeta primers. Clones were sequenced by immunoSEQ multiplex PCR, and TCRdb holds only the in-frame ones, with some missing. The sample consists of hundreds of thousands of clones, approximately 84% of them appearing once. The sequenced sample consisted of PBMCs. Every receptor here comes from a woman in her thirties or forties in good health and CMV-seronegative.

The V gene is TRBV2, the J gene TRBJ2-7; D possibly corresponds to TRBD1 (5 bases). Germline CDR1 reads SNHLY; CDR2 reads FYNNEI. This CDR3 spans 14 amino acids. V shed 2 bases and J shed 0 bases, with 8 bases lying between them. CDR3 sequence reads: CASSERTYSYEQYF. As DNA, the CDR3 is TGTGCCAGCAGTGAACGGACATACTCCTACGAGCAGTACTTC.

CDR3 DNA: TGTGCCAGCAGTGAATCCGCCCTACAGGATAGCAATCAGCCCCAGCATTTT. It specifies CASSESALQDSNQPQHF. The chain employs TRBV25-1 and TRBJ1-5, with D tentatively TRBD1 (5 bases). From germline, CDR1 is MGHDK and CDR2 SYGVNS. The CDR3 sequence is 17 residues long. Trimming stripped 1 base from V and 0 bases from J, with 13 bases between.

This rearrangement joins TRBV19 to TRBJ2-6, with D possibly matching TRBD2 (6 bases). V lost 6 bases to trimming and J lost 2 bases, with 20 bases between them. This CDR3 has 18 amino acids. Germline lookup yields CDR1 LNHDA and CDR2 SQIVND (reference sequence). The CDR3 reads CASSVGAGKGAGANVLTF. In DNA, the CDR3 is TGTGCCAGTAGCGTCGGGGCGGGGAAAGGGGCTGGGGCCAACGTCCTGACTTTC.

The chain uses TRBV18 and TRBJ2-3; 10 nucleotides align to TRBD1. Unmatched junction bases numbered 3, after V lost 3 bases and J lost 3 bases. This CDR3 is built from 15 residues. CDR1 and CDR2 from the germline V gene are KGHSH and LQKENI. The CDR3 region has the DNA TGTGCCAGCTCACCCCGGGACAGGGGTACAGATACGCAGTATTTT. Protein product: CASSPRDRGTDTQYF.

Points on this clone: The junction shows a germline mismatch at one end, possibly a read error. The chain couples TRBV2 to TRBJ2-1; perhaps TRBD1 as D (6 bases). The CDR3 is made up of 15 amino acids. CDR1 and CDR2 from the germline V gene are SNHLY and FYNNEI. CDR3 protein: CVSSALQGSYNEQFF. For the CDR3, the DNA is TGTGTCAGCAGCGCCCTACAGGGCTCCTACAATGAGCAGTTCTTC.

This clone has just one count. V and J are TRBV19 and TRBJ1-2, with 8 nucleotides matching TRBD1. The CDR3 totals 15 residues. Germline CDR1 reads LNHDA; CDR2 reads SQIVND (reference sequence). The CDR3 bases are TGTGCTGCTAGGCCCCGCGGACAGGGATTAGGAGGCTACACCTTC. Amino acid sequence: CAARPRGQGLGGYTF.

There are a few counts of this clone. The J gene is TRBJ2-2, the V gene TRBV4-1; D gene unclear. Germline V gives CDR1 MGHRA, CDR2 YSYEKL. Trimming shortened V by 0 bases and J by 11 bases, and 4 bases separated the two germline ends. There are 11 residues in the CDR3. For the CDR3, the DNA is TGCGCCAGCAGCCAAGATTTAGAGCTGTTTTTT. It yields the protein CASSQDLELFF.

This chain joins TRBV4-3 and TRBJ2-7; TRBD2 aligns across 9 bases. CDR1 is LGHNA, CDR2 YSLEER, per germline. CDR3 length equals 15 residues. Trimming at V came to 1 base and at J to 3 bases, leaving 4 bases not matched to a gene. The CDR3 sequence: CASSQGAGGHYEQYF. The DNA of the CDR3 is TGCGCCAGCAGCCAAGGGGCGGGGGGGCACTACGAGCAGTACTTC.

V is TRBV29-1 and J is TRBJ2-5; 7 positions match TRBD1. CDR1 and CDR2 from the germline V gene are SQVTM and ANQGSEA. With V trimmed by 3 bases and J by 4 bases, 5 bases remained unmatched. CDR3 length equals 13 residues. The CDR3 DNA follows: TGCAGCGTTGACGAGGCAGGGGGAGAGACCCAGTACTTC. This gives the protein CSVDEAGGETQYF.

The rearrangement uses TRBV5-1 and TRBJ1-6; D not certain. Germline lookup yields CDR1 SGHRS and CDR2 YFSETQ. This CDR3 spans 14 amino acids. V was cut by 4 bases and J by 7 bases, with 12 bases left in between. The chain's CDR3 is CASSPGSANSPLHF. CDR3 coding DNA: TGCGCCAGCAGCCCGGGGAGTGCCAATTCACCCCTCCACTTT.

The chain uses TRBV5-8 and TRBJ2-2; the D gene is possibly TRBD2 (6 bases). The germline CDR1 and CDR2 sequences are SGHTS and YDEGEE. The ends were cut back, 1 base at V and 2 bases at J, with 9 bases in the middle. The CDR3 is 15 residues long. The chain's CDR3 is CASSLPGVNTGELFF. The DNA of the CDR3 is TGTGCCAGCAGCTTGCCGGGGGTAAACACCGGGGAGCTGTTTTTT. The full variable domain, with the rest looked up from reference TRBV5-8 and TRBJ2-2, is EAGVTQSPTHLIKTRGQQATLRCSPISGHTSVYWYQQALGLGLQFLLWYDEGEERNRGNFPPRFSGRQFPNYSSELNVNALELEDSALYLCASSLPGVNTGELFFGEGSRLTVL.

This clone came up a few times. This chain uses TRBV2 with TRBJ2-7; the match to TRBD2 covers 13 bases. J lost 6 bases, V lost 3 bases, and 5 bases had no gene match. Germline V gene data show CDR1 as SNHLY and CDR2 as FYNNEI. The CDR3 length is 15 residues. The CDR3 nucleotides read TGTGCCAGCAGTGAGACTAGCGGGGGGTTAAGCGAGCAGTACTTC. Protein: CASSETSGGLSEQYF.

This sequence joins TRBV5-4 and TRBJ2-3, with D unclear. This CDR3 has 13 residues. Germline CDR1 and CDR2: SGHNT and YYREEE (reference sequence). The ends were cut back, 0 bases at V and 3 bases at J, with 5 bases in the middle. The CDR3 region is CASSLDRTDTQYF. CDR3 coding DNA: TGTGCCAGCAGCTTGGACAGAACAGATACGCAGTATTTT.

The chain uses TRBV7-2 and TRBJ1-2, with a possible D match to TRBD1 (5 bases). Trimming shortened V by 3 bases and J by 9 bases, and 14 bases separated the two germline ends. The CDR3 length is 13 residues. Germline V gene lookup returns CDR1 SGHTA and CDR2 FQGNSA. CDR3 nucleotides: TGTGCCAGCAGCTTCCGGGACTCAGGGAGCTACACCTTC. This gives the protein CASSFRDSGSYTF.